These 27 T cell receptor beta chains came from one sample sequenced in a study of cytomegalovirus exposure and HLA in healthy donors. With 60 Vbeta and 13 Jbeta primers, the PCR was carried out. Clones were read by immunoSEQ multiplex PCR, and TCRdb kept only the in-frame ones, dropping some. Its table records about 25,000 clones. The source material was PBMCs. These TCRs come from a male donor in good health and CMV-seropositive.

V gene TRBV30 combines with J gene TRBJ2-1; 7 bases are a match to TRBD2. This CDR3 comprises 15 residues. V lost 2 bases, J lost 0 bases, and 4 bases stayed unmatched. The germline V gene encodes CDR1 GTSNPN and CDR2 SVGIG (reference sequence). CDR3 residues: CAWSLAGVSYNEQFF. In DNA form, the CDR3 reads TGTGCCTGGAGTCTGGCGGGGGTCTCCTACAATGAGCAGTTCTTC.

The rearrangement links TRBV30 to TRBJ1-1; 7 bases match TRBD1. CDR1 is GTSNPN and CDR2 is SVGIG in the germline V gene (reference sequence). CDR3 size: 13 residues. Trimming cost V 1 base and J 5 bases; bases outside gene matches: 4. The CDR3 spells CAWSAGGSTEAFF. The CDR3, as DNA: TGTGCCTGGAGTGCAGGGGGGAGTACTGAAGCTTTCTTT.

V is TRBV7-8 and J is TRBJ2-3; 11 nucleotides line up with TRBD2. Germline trimming cut 5 bases from V and 2 bases from J; bases unmatched to any gene: 12. Looked up from germline, CDR1 is SGHVS and CDR2 is FQNEAQ. CDR3 length equals 18 residues. Here the CDR3 reads CASSPSPGLAESTDTQYF. The CDR3 DNA reads as TGTGCCAGCAGCCCGAGTCCGGGACTAGCGGAGTCCACAGATACGCAGTATTTT.

The gene calls are TRBV4-1 and TRBJ2-1; 11 bases agree with TRBD2. V dropped 3 bases and J dropped 8; count of bases not matched to a gene: 9. Germline CDR1 is MGHRA and CDR2 is YSYEKL. The CDR3 contains 16 residues. CDR3 loop: CASSQETSGAAHEQFF. CDR3 in DNA: TGCGCCAGCAGCCAGGAGACTAGCGGGGCCGCCCATGAGCAGTTCTTC.

V and J are TRBV10-3 and TRBJ1-1, with 8 positions matching TRBD1. The CDR3 totals 15 residues. The ends lost 7 bases at V and 1 base at J; junction bases unmatched: 8. Germline V gene data show CDR1 as ENHRY and CDR2 as SYGVKD. The CDR3 spells CAITDRGGRNTEAFF. The CDR3, as DNA: TGTGCCATCACCGACAGGGGTGGTCGGAACACTGAAGCTTTCTTT.

As concerns this clone: One end of the junction is discordant with germline, which a read error may explain. The chain is built from TRBV9 and TRBJ2-1; D possibly corresponds to TRBD2 (5 bases). The V gene's germline CDR1 is SGDLS and CDR2 YYNGEE. The CDR3 length is 14 residues. In DNA form, the CDR3 reads TGTGCCAGCAGCGTGGGAGACTCCCACAATGAGCAGTTCTTC. Translated, it gives CASSVGDSHNEQFF.

This chain uses TRBV11-2 with TRBJ1-2, with D perhaps TRBD1 (6 bases). The CDR3 is 15 residues long. The V end lost 0 bases, the J end lost 3 bases, and 11 bases lay between the germline ends. Per the germline V gene, CDR1 is SGHAT and CDR2 is FQNNGV. In DNA, the CDR3 is TGTGCCAGCAGCTTAGAACAGGGAGAACACTATGGCTACACCTTC. Its translation: CASSLEQGEHYGYTF.

On this clone itself: Germline is not matched at one junction end, which may reflect a read error. This chain links TRBV9 with TRBJ2-3; D possibly corresponds to TRBD1 (6 bases). Germline loops: CDR1 SGDLS, CDR2 YYNGEE. This CDR3 is built from 14 residues. The CDR3 loop reads CASSFQGWTDKQYF. In nucleotides, the CDR3 is TGTGCCAGCAGCTTTCAGGGTTGGACAGATAAGCAGTATTTT.

The chain has TRBV29-1 and TRBJ2-7; D is unresolved. V dropped 4 bases and J dropped 3 bases, with 16 bases sitting between them. Germline CDR1 is SQVTM and CDR2 is ANQGSEA. The CDR3 length is 14 residues. The CDR3 is CSVGAGRPIYEQYF. The CDR3 DNA reads as TGCAGCGTTGGGGCAGGTCGACCGATCTACGAGCAGTACTTC.

This chain links TRBV6-5 with TRBJ1-1; no clear D. The CDR3 is made up of 13 amino acids. Trimming took 0 bases from V and 4 from J, leaving 6 bases between them. The germline V gene encodes CDR1 MNHEY and CDR2 SVGAGI. The CDR3: CASSYSRGTEAFF. In DNA form, the CDR3 reads TGTGCCAGCAGTTACTCGAGAGGCACTGAAGCTTTCTTT.

The chain recombines TRBV4-2 with TRBJ2-7, with D unclear. The CDR3 covers 16 residues. Between the trimmed V and J ends, which lost 4 bases and 0 bases, there was a span of 16 bases. CDR1 LGHNA and CDR2 YNFKEQ come from the germline V gene. The CDR3 loop reads CASSLPSLLVSYEQYF. Written as DNA, the CDR3 is TGTGCCAGCAGCCTACCGAGTTTGCTAGTCTCCTACGAGCAGTACTTC.

The genes are TRBV5-6 and TRBJ1-2; no reliable D call. Germline CDR1 reads SGHDT; CDR2 reads YYEEEE. This CDR3 contains 13 residues. With 0 bases removed from V and 4 bases from J, the gap between germline ends came to 7 bases. CDR3 sequence: CASSLESSYGYTF. The CDR3 DNA reads as TGTGCCAGCAGCTTGGAATCCAGCTATGGCTACACCTTC.

The chain joins TRBV19 to TRBJ1-1; D is possibly TRBD1 (5 bases). Germline V gives CDR1 LNHDA, CDR2 SQIVND (reference sequence). There are 12 residues in the CDR3. Trimming shortened V by 7 bases and J by 5 bases, and 11 bases separated the two germline ends. CDR3 sequence reads: CASMTESTEAFF. CDR3 DNA: TGTGCCAGTATGACAGAATCGACTGAAGCTTTCTTT.

The chain carries TRBV6-5 and TRBJ2-2; maybe TRBD2 (7 bases). Trimming took 4 bases from V and 7 from J, leaving 19 bases between them. The germline CDR1 and CDR2 sequences are MNHEY and SVGAGI. The length of the CDR3 is 16 residues. The CDR3 here is CASSSEVGGGGGELFF. The CDR3, as DNA: TGTGCCAGCAGTTCAGAAGTGGGAGGGGGGGGCGGGGAGCTGTTTTTT.

The chain links TRBV6-1 to TRBJ1-5; D might be TRBD1 (5 bases). This CDR3 has 15 amino acids. Looked up from germline, CDR1 is MNHNS and CDR2 is SASEGT. V was cut by 10 bases and J by 3 bases, with 19 bases left in between. CDR3 loop: CATVQGAVSNQPQHF. CDR3 sequence (DNA): TGTGCCACCGTACAAGGGGCCGTTTCCAATCAGCCCCAGCATTTT.

V usage is TRBV6-4 and J usage is TRBJ1-1; TRBD1 might be the D (5 bases). The V gene's germline CDR1 is MRHNA and CDR2 SNTAGT. Trimming took off 2 bases at V and 5 bases at J, with 12 bases between the two ends. This CDR3 is 14 amino acids long. The CDR3 coding sequence is TGTGCCAGCAGTGACAGCGGGGGGGGAACTGAAGCTTTCTTT. Its translation: CASSDSGGGTEAFF.

The chain combines TRBV29-1 with TRBJ2-5; D gene ambiguous. Germline values: CDR1 SQVTM, CDR2 ANQGSEA. CDR3 length equals 10 residues. The V and J ends lost 6 bases and 4 bases respectively, with 6 bases between them. The CDR3 coding sequence is TGCAGCGTCTGGAGAGAGACCCAGTACTTC. Its protein is CSVWRETQYF.

V and J are TRBV27 and TRBJ2-7; 8 bases match TRBD2. The J segment lost 5 bases and the V segment lost 3 bases, leaving 9 bases of the junction unmatched. The CDR3 sequence is 15 residues long. CDR1 and CDR2 (germline): MNHEY, SMNVEV (reference sequence). The CDR3 sequence: CASSFQAGAIHEQYF. CDR3 coding DNA: TGTGCCAGCAGTTTTCAAGCGGGAGCAATCCACGAGCAGTACTTC.

The chain uses TRBV4-1 and TRBJ1-1; D gene uncertain. CDR1 is MGHRA and CDR2 is YSYEKL in the germline V gene. The V end was cut by 0 bases, the J end by 2 bases, with 10 bases between. The CDR3 has 15 residues. The CDR3 nucleotides read TGCGCCAGCAGCCAAGAAGCCAGGTTAAACACTGAAGCTTTCTTT. Its protein is CASSQEARLNTEAFF.

V is TRBV7-9 and J is TRBJ2-1, with 9 positions matching TRBD1. This CDR3 region has 16 residues. With V trimmed by 2 bases and J by 3 bases, 5 bases remained unmatched. CDR1 is SEHNR, CDR2 FQNEAQ, per germline (reference sequence). This CDR3 reads CASSLPGQGFYNEQFF. In DNA form, the CDR3 reads TGTGCCAGCAGCTTACCGGGACAGGGTTTCTACAATGAGCAGTTCTTC.

J is TRBJ1-2 and V is TRBV4-3, with a weak D call TRBD1 (5 bases). The CDR3 is 15 amino acids. The germline V gene has CDR1 LGHNA and CDR2 YSLEER. Trimming removed 1 base at V and 5 bases at J, with 14 bases between. The CDR3 DNA reads as TGCGCCAGCAGCCAAGGGGGGGATGACGGGTATGGCTACACCTTC. It codes for CASSQGGDDGYGYTF.

The CDR3 DNA follows: TGTGCCAGCAGCTGGGGGACAGATTCCTACGAGCAGTACTTC. Protein: CASSWGTDSYEQYF. The V gene is TRBV7-2, the J gene TRBJ2-7; 7 positions agree with TRBD1. The CDR3 totals 14 residues. With V trimmed by 4 bases and J by 1 base, 4 bases remained unmatched. Germline CDR1 is SGHTA and CDR2 is FQGNSA.

The V and J genes are TRBV5-1 and TRBJ1-4, with D maybe TRBD1 (6 bases). The CDR3 is 15 amino acids. CDR1 and CDR2 (germline): SGHRS, YFSETQ. V gave up 0 bases and J gave up 3 bases, with 9 bases separating them. The CDR3 loop reads CASSLESGANEKLFF. CDR3 bases: TGCGCCAGCAGCTTGGAGTCAGGGGCTAATGAAAAACTGTTTTTT. Variable domain in full (rest from reference TRBV5-1 and TRBJ1-4): KAGVTQTPRYLIKTRGQQVTLSCSPISGHRSVSWYQQTPGQGLQFLFEYFSETQRNKGNFPGRFSGRQFSNSRSEMNVSTLELGDSALYLCASSLESGANEKLFFGSGTQLSVL.

The J gene is TRBJ2-1, the V gene TRBV2, with 7 nucleotides matching TRBD1. In germline, CDR1 is SNHLY, CDR2 FYNNEI. This CDR3 contains 12 residues. With V trimmed by 6 bases and J by 8 bases, 4 bases remained unmatched. CDR3 nucleotide sequence: TGTGCCAGCAGGAGACAGGGACATGAGCAGTTCTTC. Its protein product is CASRRQGHEQFF.

The chain is built from TRBV19 and TRBJ1-5; 7 bases line up with TRBD1. The CDR3 loop spans 14 amino acids. Germline trimming cut 7 bases from V and 3 bases from J; bases unmatched to any gene: 6. Germline-derived CDR1 and CDR2 are LNHDA and SQIVND (reference sequence). The CDR3 protein is CASKKTGSNQPQHF. DNA of the CDR3: TGTGCCAGTAAGAAGACAGGGTCCAATCAGCCCCAGCATTTT.

V is TRBV6-5 and J is TRBJ2-3; a possible D gene is TRBD1 (6 bases). Germline CDR1 and CDR2: MNHEY and SVGAGI. This CDR3 comprises 15 residues. V lost 2 bases and J lost 0, with 9 bases in between. This CDR3 reads CASSYGGQSTDTQYF. The CDR3 bases are TGTGCCAGCAGTTACGGCGGACAGAGCACAGATACGCAGTATTTT.

The chain carries TRBV19 and TRBJ1-1, with D tentatively TRBD1 (6 bases). The CDR3 length is 14 residues. Trimming took off 0 bases at V and 6 bases at J, with 11 bases between the two ends. Per germline, CDR1 LNHDA and CDR2 SQIVND (reference sequence). The CDR3 DNA is TGTGCCAGTAGTATAGATCGGGGGGCGGCTGAAGCTTTCTTT. This gives the protein CASSIDRGAAEAFF. The variable domain in full, completed from reference TRBV19 and TRBJ1-1, reads DGGITQSPKYLFRKEGQNVTLSCEQNLNHDAMYWYRQDPGQGLRLIYYSQIVNDFQKGDIAEGYSVSREKKESFPLTVTSAQKNPTAFYLCASSIDRGAAEAFFGQGTRLTVV.